This T cell receptor (beta chain) was obtained from a study of blood T cell repertoires in COVID-19 (dated by TCRdb to about 2020). Regarding the study in general: Samples covering the acute and convalescent phases of COVID-19 were provided by collaborators in the United States, Italy and Spain. The prospective study material was composed of cDNA or gDNA derived from T cells, B-cell-depleted T cells, or PBMCs. Deeply sampled blood TCRbeta repertoires from subjects exposed to, actively infected with, or recovered from COVID-19 were included in the dataset. The repertoires were made available in a free public database intended to serve as a resource for research on the immune response to SARS-CoV-2. The samples were drawn from the first 160 participants of the ongoing ImmuneRACE study and from some 1,300 subjects provided by 6 global collaborators. HLA class I and class II types, where available, came from metadata supplied by the sample provider rather than from assay-based typing. The sample metadata nearly always contained a de-identified subject ID, COVID-19 status, age in years and sex.

General study outcomes and caveats: Clinical and demographic metadata were provided uncurated, with the amount varying by source and participant.

Counted from cysteine to phenylalanine, this CDR3 has 13 amino acids. Only the CDR3 DNA stays, 39 bases, in frame from base 1. The germline V gene (reference sequence) supplies CDR1 GTSNPN and CDR2 SVGIG. Clipping removes 5 bases from V and 1 base from J, with 4 as the unmatched junction base count. The immunoSEQ Assay, a bias-controlled multiplex PCR, was used to amplify TCRbeta CDR3 regions from genomic DNA. As for how the authors treated the data: The number of nucleated cells in each sample was estimated by amplification of reference gene primers within the assay. Sequence reads were collapsed and filtered to measure the absolute abundance of every unique TCRbeta CDR3 rearrangement. Productive Simpson clonality was computed per sample as the square root of Simpson's diversity index over productive rearrangements. TCRdb's version of the immuneACCESS table is confined to in-frame rearrangements and falls short of the full clone set. An unresolved V gene accounts for under half of the shortfall where checked; the remainder is of unknown origin. V, J and clone size derive from that table, while D and trimming were established from the DNA sequence. Within this sample are 150,000 to 200,000 clones, with around 85% of them counted one time only. The top ten hold about 8.6% of the sample.

This clone was detected only once. Its antigen target is currently unknown. No per-base quality is available; no much larger clone lies one base away. Each collaborating institution followed its own protocols to collect whole blood in K2EDTA tubes. For TCRbeta analysis, collaborator samples were shipped as frozen whole blood, as isolated PBMCs, or as DNA extracted from either sample type. The sequence is built from TRBV30 and TRBJ1-1; 7 bases in the junction line up with TRBD1. This receptor was obtained from a man over 45 with active or convalescent COVID-19. Input material: peripheral blood. The CDR3 reads as follows: CAWARQGNTEAFF. The bases read TGTGCCTGGGCCCGACAGGGGAACACTGAAGCTTTCTTT.